The 27 T cell receptor beta chains listed next were all sequenced from one sample in a study of blood T cell repertoires in COVID-19 (dated by TCRdb to the early 2020s). Receptor amplification or capture employed the immunoSEQ multiplex PCR assay. In its TCRdb copy, this immuneACCESS table keeps in-frame sequences only and misses some clones. Where compared with another copy, unresolved V genes explain less than half of these, and the others have no known cause. The sample records some 67,000 clones, roughly 90% of which are singletons. The ten largest clones represent around 1.2% of the sample. The sequencing input was peripheral blood. These receptors were collected from a woman aged 55 to 70 with acute or convalescent COVID-19.

V and J are TRBV7-3 and TRBJ2-2, with 11 bases lining up with TRBD2. Unmatched junction bases numbered 6, after V lost 5 bases and J lost 7 bases. The CDR3 spans 15 residues. The germline gives CDR1 SGHTA, CDR2 FQGTGA. CDR3 nucleotides: TGTGCCAGCAGCCTACTAGCGGGAGTGGGCGGGGAGCTGTTTTTT. Translated: CASSLLAGVGGELFF. The variable domain in full, with the rest retrieved from reference TRBV7-3 and TRBJ2-2, is GAGVSQTPSNKVTEKGKYVELRCDPISGHTALYWYRQSLGQGPEFLIYFQGTGAADDSGLPNDRFFAVRPEGSVSTLKIQRTERGDSAVYLCASSLLAGVGGELFFGEGSRLTVL.

CDR3 DNA: TGCGCCAGCAGCTTCGGGACACTTAACACAGATACGCAGTATTTT. Its translation is CASSFGTLNTDTQYF. This rearrangement joins TRBV5-1 to TRBJ2-3, with D maybe TRBD1 (6 bases). This CDR3 is built from 15 residues. Trimming pared 2 bases from V and 2 bases from J, leaving 12 bases between. CDR1 and CDR2 from the germline V gene are SGHRS and YFSETQ.

CDR3 nucleotide sequence: TGCAGCGTTGGAGGGACTTCGGACACCATATATTTT. Translated: CSVGGTSDTIYF. The chain carries TRBV29-1 and TRBJ1-3; D is perhaps TRBD1 (5 bases). Germline CDR1 SQVTM, CDR2 ANQGSEA. Deletions cut 4 bases from V and 8 bases from J, with 12 bases between. CDR3 size: 12 residues. Combining the CDR3 with reference TRBV29-1 and TRBJ1-3 gives the whole variable domain SAVISQKPSRDICQRGTSLTIQCQVDSQVTMMFWYRQQPGQSLTLIATANQGSEATYESGFVIDKFPISRPNLTFSTLTVSNMSPEDSSIYLCSVGGTSDTIYFGEGSWLTVV.

The rearrangement links TRBV6-5 to TRBJ1-2; TRBD1 agrees at 9 bases. CDR1 is MNHEY, CDR2 SVGAGI, per germline. J was trimmed by 4 bases and V by 4 bases; bases with no gene match: 10. The CDR3 covers 16 residues. The CDR3 region is CASSFTGTGNLYGYTF. The CDR3 nucleotides are TGTGCCAGCAGTTTCACCGGGACAGGGAACCTCTATGGCTACACCTTC.

V usage is TRBV27 and J usage is TRBJ1-6; D is perhaps TRBD1 (6 bases). V shed 6 bases and J shed 6 bases, with 15 bases lying between them. Germline values: CDR1 MNHEY, CDR2 SMNVEV (reference sequence). The CDR3 length is 15 residues. The CDR3 DNA is TGTGCCAGCAGAAGAGACAGGCCGAGTAATTCACCCCTCCACTTT. As protein: CASRRDRPSNSPLHF.

The rearrangement joins TRBV15 to TRBJ2-4, with TRBD1 matching over 9 bases. After removal of 4 bases from V and 6 bases from J, the junction contained 7 bases not matched to a gene. CDR3 length: 15 residues. Per the germline V gene, CDR1 is LNHNV and CDR2 is YYDKDF (reference sequence). The CDR3 nucleotides are TGTGCCACCAGCATAAACCCGGGACAGGGAAACATTCAGTACTTC. Its translation: CATSINPGQGNIQYF.

The chain is built from TRBV27 and TRBJ1-1; tentatively, D is TRBD1 (6 bases). CDR1 and CDR2 from the germline V gene are MNHEY and SMNVEV (reference sequence). Trimming took off 5 bases at V and 3 bases at J, with 16 bases between the two ends. CDR3 length: 15 amino acids. CDR3 coding DNA: TGTGCCAGCAGTCCGGCAGGGGAGAGGGACACTGAAGCTTTCTTT. Protein: CASSPAGERDTEAFF.

The chain combines TRBV5-1 with TRBJ1-1, with a possible D match to TRBD1 (5 bases). Between the trimmed V and J ends, which lost 5 bases and 2 bases, there was a span of 19 bases. Looked up from germline, CDR1 is SGHRS and CDR2 is YFSETQ. The CDR3 totals 16 residues. The CDR3, as DNA: TGCGCCAGCAGGCCTCCTCGTCCGACAGCCAACACTGAAGCTTTCTTT. As protein: CASRPPRPTANTEAFF.

The gene calls are TRBV15 and TRBJ2-1, with D maybe TRBD1 (5 bases). Germline V gene sequence: CDR1 LNHNV, CDR2 YYDKDF (reference sequence). CDR3 length: 14 amino acids. V lost 1 base and J lost 4, with 8 bases in between. The CDR3 coding sequence is TGTGCCACCAGCAGAGCCTCAGGGTACAATGAGCAGTTCTTC. This gives the protein CATSRASGYNEQFF.

This chain links TRBV7-9 with TRBJ2-7, with D possibly being TRBD1 (6 bases). With 5 bases removed from V and 2 bases from J, the gap between germline ends came to 13 bases. The CDR3 spans 14 residues. CDR1 is SEHNR and CDR2 is FQNEAQ in the germline V gene (reference sequence). DNA for the CDR3: TGTGCCAGCAGCCCAAACAGGGAAACCTACGAGCAGTACGTC. Amino acid sequence: CASSPNRETYEQYV.

The chain couples TRBV2 to TRBJ2-4, with D unclear. With 3 bases removed from V and 7 bases from J, the gap between germline ends came to 4 bases. The CDR3 loop spans 11 amino acids. Germline CDR1 is SNHLY and CDR2 is FYNNEI. The CDR3 loop is CASSDGNIQYF. The DNA for the CDR3 is TGTGCCAGCAGTGACGGGAACATTCAGTACTTC.

The chain joins TRBV11-2 to TRBJ2-1, with TRBD2 matching over 10 bases. V lost 4 bases to trimming and J lost 4 bases; unmatched junction nucleotides: 13. The CDR3 extends over 18 amino acids. CDR1 SGHAT and CDR2 FQNNGV come from the germline V gene. CDR3 protein: CASSSYATSGAIYNEQFF. Here the CDR3 DNA reads TGTGCCAGCAGCTCGTACGCAACTAGCGGGGCCATTTACAATGAGCAGTTCTTC.

This clone was recorded only once. V gene TRBV10-3 combines with J gene TRBJ1-1; D is perhaps TRBD1 (5 bases). The CDR3 is 13 amino acids. V was clipped by 6 bases and J by 0 bases, with 8 bases between them. Germline V lookup: CDR1 ENHRY, CDR2 SYGVKD. CDR3 in amino acids: CAIRGRMNTEAFF. The CDR3 DNA sequence: TGTGCCATCAGGGGGCGAATGAACACTGAAGCTTTCTTT.

The chain joins TRBV5-4 to TRBJ2-1; 16 bases fit TRBD2. Trimming took 3 bases from V and 7 from J; bases not matched to a gene: 10. The length of the CDR3 is 18 residues. Germline V gives CDR1 SGHNT, CDR2 YYREEE (reference sequence). CDR3 sequence (DNA): TGTGCCAGCAGCTCCGGGACTAGCGGGAGGGCCGGTAGAAATGAGCAGTTCTTC. It encodes CASSSGTSGRAGRNEQFF.

This clone was seen just once. The genes are TRBV27 and TRBJ1-5; 8 bases fit TRBD1. Trimming took 4 bases from V and 0 from J; bases not matched to a gene: 2. Germline assignment: CDR1 MNHEY and CDR2 SMNVEV (reference sequence). This CDR3 is built from 15 residues. CDR3 DNA sequence: TGTGCCAGCAGTTCGGACAGGGTTAGCAATCAGCCCCAGCATTTT. It codes for CASSSDRVSNQPQHF.

This clone was seen a few times. The rearrangement joins TRBV19 to TRBJ1-5; D unresolved. The CDR3 runs to 15 residues. Trimming took 0 bases from V and 6 from J, leaving 12 bases between them. Germline V gene sequence: CDR1 LNHDA, CDR2 SQIVND (reference sequence). This chain's CDR3 is CASSIDSGAGQPQHF. The CDR3 bases are TGTGCCAGTAGTATAGATTCCGGAGCGGGTCAGCCCCAGCATTTT.

V is TRBV5-1 and J is TRBJ1-2; weak D call: TRBD1 (6 bases). V was clipped by 0 bases and J by 8 bases, with 26 bases between them. This CDR3 has 18 residues. Germline assignment: CDR1 SGHRS and CDR2 YFSETQ. In DNA form, the CDR3 reads TGCGCCAGCAGCTTGGGGTCGTTAACAGGGCTGGGAGCTAACGGCTACACCTTC. It codes for CASSLGSLTGLGANGYTF.

A single count supports this clone. The V and J genes are TRBV19 and TRBJ2-5; D uncertain. The CDR3 has 14 amino acids. Per germline, CDR1 LNHDA and CDR2 SQIVND (reference sequence). V was shortened by 3 bases and J by 2 bases, with 10 bases between the two germline ends. As DNA, the CDR3 is TGTGCCAGTAGTATCTCCGGCGGACAAGAGACCCAGTACTTC. Protein sequence: CASSISGGQETQYF.

The J gene is TRBJ2-2, the V gene TRBV25-1; D might be TRBD1 (5 bases). V dropped 10 bases and J dropped 0 bases, with 21 bases sitting between them. CDR3 length: 17 residues. CDR1 and CDR2 (germline): MGHDK, SYGVNS. The CDR3 DNA reads as TGTGCCACCATGGGAAGGGGCCGTCCTGCGAACACCGGGGAGCTGTTTTTT. Amino acids: CATMGRGRPANTGELFF.

V gene TRBV11-3 combines with J gene TRBJ2-3; a possible D gene is TRBD2 (5 bases). The CDR3 runs 14 residues. The ends were cut back, 4 bases at V and 4 bases at J, with 12 bases in the middle. In germline, CDR1 is SGHNT, CDR2 YENEEA. The CDR3 region is CASSSVQEADTQYF. Written as DNA, the CDR3 is TGTGCCAGCAGCTCCGTCCAGGAGGCAGATACGCAGTATTTT.

This clone has a single count. The chain has TRBV2 and TRBJ2-7; 7 bases fit TRBD2. Germline-derived CDR1 and CDR2 are SNHLY and FYNNEI. V was pared by 7 bases and J by 2 bases, with 11 bases of the junction left unmatched. The CDR3 is made up of 15 amino acids. CDR3 sequence reads: CASIPQRGLPYEQYV. CDR3 DNA: TGTGCCAGCATTCCCCAGCGGGGACTTCCCTACGAGCAGTACGTC.

V usage is TRBV7-2 and J usage is TRBJ1-6; perhaps TRBD1 as D (6 bases). CDR1 and CDR2 from the germline V gene are SGHTA and FQGNSA. V dropped 5 bases and J dropped 0 bases, with 14 bases sitting between them. The CDR3 length is 17 residues. CDR3 protein: CASSRDIMSSYNSPLHF. CDR3 DNA: TGTGCCAGCAGCCGGGACATAATGAGCTCCTATAATTCACCCCTCCACTTT. The full variable domain, completed using reference TRBV7-2 and TRBJ1-6, is GAGVSQSPSNKVTEKGKDVELRCDPISGHTALYWYRQSLGQGLEFLIYFQGNSAPDKSGLPSDRFSAERTGGSVSTLTIQRTQQEDSAVYLCASSRDIMSSYNSPLHFGNGTRLTVT.

The gene calls are TRBV4-2 and TRBJ2-5, with 8 nucleotides matching TRBD1. Germline V gene data show CDR1 as LGHNA and CDR2 as YNFKEQ. With V trimmed by 1 base and J by 1 base, 8 bases remained unmatched. The CDR3 totals 17 residues. In nucleotides, the CDR3 is TGTGCCAGCAGCCAAGGACCGACAGGGGTAGGCCAAGAGACCCAGTACTTC. Translated: CASSQGPTGVGQETQYF.

The chain uses TRBV6-2 or TRBV6-3 and TRBJ1-5; the D gene is possibly TRBD1 (5 bases). V lost 0 bases and J 2 bases, leaving 11 bases between the germline ends. Germline CDR1 MNHEY, CDR2 SVGEGT. This CDR3 spans 16 amino acids. Here the CDR3 reads CASSYSARAGNQPQHF. Here the CDR3 DNA reads TGTGCCAGCAGTTACTCGGCCAGGGCCGGCAATCAGCCCCAGCATTTT.

This chain links TRBV5-4 with TRBJ1-1; D remains ambiguous. The CDR3 is 13 residues long. The V end lost 2 bases, the J end lost 2 bases, and 7 bases lay between the germline ends. Germline V gene data show CDR1 as SGHNT and CDR2 as YYREEE (reference sequence). CDR3 sequence reads: CASSFDFNTEAFF. Here the CDR3 DNA reads TGTGCCAGCAGCTTTGACTTTAACACTGAAGCTTTCTTT.

The V and J genes are TRBV27 and TRBJ1-6; 11 nucleotides match TRBD1. The CDR3 spans 13 residues. V trimming: 10 bases; J trimming: 8 bases; junction bases outside the gene matches: 4. The germline V gene encodes CDR1 MNHEY and CDR2 SMNVEV (reference sequence). Written as DNA, the CDR3 is TGTGCCACATCGGGACAGGGGGATTCACCCCTCCACTTT. Its protein product is CATSGQGDSPLHF.

This clone was seen just once. The chain employs TRBV7-9 and TRBJ1-4; D unresolved. Deletions cut 6 bases from V and 8 bases from J, with 13 bases between. The CDR3 extends over 13 amino acids. The germline CDR1 and CDR2 sequences are SEHNR and FQNEAQ (reference sequence). The CDR3 DNA reads as TGTGCCAGCAGAATAGAGGGTGTGGAAAAACTGTTTTTT. Amino acid sequence: CASRIEGVEKLFF.